The 10 T cell receptor beta chains listed next were all sequenced from one sample in a study of radiation and T cells in renal cell carcinoma. The table came from immunoSEQ multiplex PCR; TCRdb's copy has only in-frame clones and leaves some out. The sample lists around 81,000 clones; about 82% were seen once. Stated time point: blood 4 weeks post-SBRT, at nephrectomy. The treatment here: 15 Gy SBRT to primary tumor, nephrectomy 4 weeks later. The material sequenced was blood, taken from a patient whose treatment included radiotherapy and nephrectomy. All receptors derive from a man aged 45-65 years with renal cell carcinoma.

V gene TRBV10-3 combines with J gene TRBJ2-1; D possibly uses TRBD1 or TRBD2 (6 bases each). V was trimmed by 4 bases and J by 9 bases, leaving 10 bases between them. This CDR3 is 12 amino acids long. CDR1 is ENHRY, CDR2 SYGVKD, per germline. The CDR3 is CAISGGAVEQFF. DNA of the CDR3: TGTGCCATCAGTGGGGGGGCGGTTGAGCAGTTCTTC.

The genes are TRBV18 and TRBJ2-7; D call uncertain. The CDR3 contains 15 residues. Germline V gene data show CDR1 as KGHSH and CDR2 as LQKENI. Trimming shortened V by 0 bases and J by 0 bases, and 9 bases separated the two germline ends. CDR3 sequence reads: CASSPPGRDSYEQYF. The CDR3 bases are TGTGCCAGCTCACCACCGGGCAGAGACTCCTACGAGCAGTACTTC.

This clone was found once. The chain carries TRBV6-4 and TRBJ1-1, with D unresolved. V shed 3 bases and J shed 4 bases, with 24 bases lying between them. The CDR3 spans 18 residues. The V gene's germline CDR1 is MRHNA and CDR2 SNTAGT. The CDR3, as DNA: TGTGCCAGCAGTGAAACCCCCTTACTAGGGCCGGGTGCCACTGAAGCTTTCTTT. It codes for CASSETPLLGPGATEAFF.

This chain uses TRBV14 with TRBJ2-7, with 8 bases lining up with TRBD1. This CDR3 has 12 residues. The V gene end was trimmed by 9 bases and the J gene end by 5 bases; junction bases not matched to a gene: 6. The germline V gene has CDR1 SGHDN and CDR2 FVKESK. The DNA of the CDR3 is TGTGCCAGGAGGACAGGGAACGACGAGCAGTACTTC. This codes for CARRTGNDEQYF.

The V and J genes are TRBV7-2 and TRBJ1-4; D is possibly TRBD1 (6 bases). CDR1 is SGHTA and CDR2 is FQGNSA in the germline V gene. The CDR3 contains 14 residues. With 4 bases removed from V and 5 bases from J, the gap between germline ends came to 11 bases. The CDR3 sequence: CASSWGQANEKLFF. DNA of the CDR3: TGTGCCAGCAGCTGGGGACAAGCGAATGAAAAACTGTTTTTT.

The chain couples TRBV2 to TRBJ2-3; TRBD2 aligns across 10 bases. V lost 3 bases and J lost 4; bases outside the gene matches: 4. The CDR3 runs 15 residues. Germline loops: CDR1 SNHLY, CDR2 FYNNEI. Written as DNA, the CDR3 is TGTGCCAGCAGTGATGCTAGCGGGAGTGCAGATACGCAGTATTTT. As protein: CASSDASGSADTQYF.

CDR3 DNA sequence: TGTGCCAGCAGTGAATCTAGCACTCCAACCTACAATGAGCAGTTCTTC. Translating it yields CASSESSTPTYNEQFF. The chain links TRBV9 to TRBJ2-1; D is possibly TRBD2 (5 bases). Per germline, CDR1 SGDLS and CDR2 YYNGEE. Trimming left V 5 bases short and J 2 bases short, with 17 bases between. This CDR3 comprises 16 residues.

This clone was counted a few times. The chain couples TRBV9 to TRBJ1-2; D is perhaps TRBD1 (6 bases). This CDR3 is built from 13 residues. Trimming pared 5 bases from V and 4 bases from J, leaving 12 bases between. Germline lookup yields CDR1 SGDLS and CDR2 YYNGEE. CDR3 nucleotide sequence: TGTGCCAGCAGACAATTGGACAGCTATGGCTACACCTTC. Its translation is CASRQLDSYGYTF.

The CDR3 here is CASSPQGSTDTQYF. The CDR3 DNA reads as TGTGCCAGCAGCCCGCAGGGGAGCACAGATACGCAGTATTTT. The V and J genes are TRBV7-2 and TRBJ2-3, with D perhaps TRBD1 (6 bases). The CDR3 loop spans 14 amino acids. V lost 5 bases and J lost 0, with 9 bases in between. Looked up from germline, CDR1 is SGHTA and CDR2 is FQGNSA.

The chain links TRBV7-2 to TRBJ1-2; D gene uncertain. The CDR3 runs 12 residues. Germline V gene data show CDR1 as SGHTA and CDR2 as FQGNSA. Trimming cost V 2 bases and J 4 bases, with 5 bases left between them. Written as DNA, the CDR3 is TGTGCCAGCAGCTTATGGGGCTATGGCTACACCTTC. Its translation: CASSLWGYGYTF.